The rows below give T cell receptor beta chains drawn from one sample of a study of blood T cell repertoires in COVID-19. Clones were read by immunoSEQ multiplex PCR, and TCRdb kept only the in-frame ones, dropping some. This sample has about 240,000 clones, with 86% found just once. Sequencing was carried out using peripheral blood. These receptors originate from an older man with acute or convalescent COVID-19. Both conserved end residues are part of each CDR3. Each record gives: J gene, clone size, V gene, D gene, CDR3 protein, CDR3 DNA. The D gene is left open where the match is weak. Only some rows state a clone size, as once, few, many or a class for expanded clones.

j_gene: TRBJ2-1
abundance: -
v_gene: TRBV6-6
d_gene: TRBD2
CDR3aa: CASRGLAGVNEQFF
CDR3nt: TGTGCCAGCAGGGGACTAGCGGGAGTCAATGAGCAGTTCTTC

j_gene: TRBJ1-2
abundance: -
v_gene: TRBV28
d_gene: -
CDR3aa: CASSVREPGSYTF
CDR3nt: TGTGCCAGCAGCGTCCGGGAGCCCGGTAGCTACACCTTC

j_gene: TRBJ1-4
abundance: -
v_gene: TRBV18
d_gene: -
CDR3aa: CASSPREAINEKLFF
CDR3nt: TGTGCCAGCTCACCACGAGAGGCCATTAATGAAAAACTGTTTTTT

j_gene: TRBJ1-3
abundance: -
v_gene: TRBV19
d_gene: -
CDR3aa: CVRTCTTASSGNTIYF
CDR3nt: TGTGTTCGGACTTGTACAACTGCATCCTCTGGAAACACCATATATTTT

j_gene: TRBJ1-5
abundance: -
v_gene: TRBV7-2
d_gene: -
CDR3aa: CASSFRGDQPQHF
CDR3nt: TGTGCCAGCAGCTTCCGGGGTGATCAGCCCCAGCATTTT

j_gene: TRBJ2-7
abundance: -
v_gene: TRBV28
d_gene: TRBD1
CDR3aa: CASIRGSSSYEQYF
CDR3nt: TGTGCCAGCATCAGGGGGTCTAGCTCCTACGAGCAGTACTTC

j_gene: TRBJ1-2
abundance: -
v_gene: TRBV18
d_gene: -
CDR3aa: CASSSDTAGYTF
CDR3nt: TGTGCCAGCTCATCGGACACGGCAGGCTACACCTTC

j_gene: TRBJ2-2
abundance: once
v_gene: TRBV9
d_gene: -
CDR3aa: CASSHGGPGELFF
CDR3nt: TGTGCCAGCAGCCACGGGGGGCCCGGGGAGCTGTTTTTT

j_gene: TRBJ2-1
abundance: -
v_gene: TRBV25-1
d_gene: TRBD1
CDR3aa: CASSDGQGTYNEQFF
CDR3nt: TGTGCCAGCAGTGATGGACAGGGAACCTACAATGAGCAGTTCTTC

j_gene: TRBJ2-5
abundance: -
v_gene: TRBV28
d_gene: TRBD2
CDR3aa: CASSWPSGLQETQYF
CDR3nt: TGTGCCAGCAGTTGGCCTAGCGGACTTCAAGAGACCCAGTACTTC

j_gene: TRBJ1-1
abundance: -
v_gene: TRBV10-3
d_gene: TRBD1
CDR3aa: CAITGTGGTEAFF
CDR3nt: TGTGCCATTACCGGGACAGGGGGCACTGAAGCTTTCTTT

j_gene: TRBJ2-7
abundance: -
v_gene: TRBV27
d_gene: TRBD1
CDR3aa: CASSLVDRLRNEQYF
CDR3nt: TGTGCCAGCAGTTTAGTGGACAGGTTGAGGAACGAGCAGTACTTC

j_gene: TRBJ1-6
abundance: -
v_gene: TRBV4-2
d_gene: TRBD1
CDR3aa: CASSQLGTGVYPLHF
CDR3nt: TGTGCCAGCAGCCAACTCGGGACAGGGGTCTACCCCCTCCACTTT

j_gene: TRBJ1-1
abundance: -
v_gene: TRBV19
d_gene: -
CDR3aa: CASSRGLYTEAFF
CDR3nt: TGTGCCAGTAGTCGGGGGTTATACACTGAAGCTTTCTTT

j_gene: TRBJ1-2
abundance: few
v_gene: TRBV3-1/TRBV3-2
d_gene: TRBD1
CDR3aa: CASSQGQGFRYGYTF
CDR3nt: TGTGCCAGCAGCCAAGGACAGGGTTTTCGGTATGGCTACACCTTC

j_gene: TRBJ1-1
abundance: -
v_gene: TRBV19
d_gene: TRBD1
CDR3aa: CASSITVWRGQGSWNTEAFF
CDR3nt: TGTGCCAGTAGCATAACTGTCTGGAGGGGACAGGGGAGTTGGAACACTGAAGCTTTCTTT

j_gene: TRBJ1-4
abundance: -
v_gene: TRBV28
d_gene: -
CDR3aa: CASSLPGANEKLFF
CDR3nt: TGTGCCAGCAGTTTACCGGGGGCTAATGAAAAACTGTTTTTT

j_gene: TRBJ1-6
abundance: -
v_gene: TRBV6-2/TRBV6-3
d_gene: -
CDR3aa: CASSTASSGSPLHF
CDR3nt: TGTGCCAGCAGCACTGCCTCATCGGGTTCACCCCTCCACTTT

j_gene: TRBJ2-5
abundance: -
v_gene: TRBV6-6
d_gene: TRBD2
CDR3aa: CASTWGGGETQYF
CDR3nt: TGTGCCAGCACCTGGGGGGGTGGAGAGACCCAGTACTTC

j_gene: TRBJ1-2
abundance: once
v_gene: TRBV9
d_gene: TRBD1
CDR3aa: CASSETGEGYTF
CDR3nt: TGTGCCAGCAGCGAGACAGGGGAAGGCTACACCTTC

j_gene: TRBJ2-7
abundance: -
v_gene: TRBV6-1
d_gene: -
CDR3aa: CASSEQGRPYEQYF
CDR3nt: TGTGCCAGCAGTGAACAGGGTCGACCCTACGAGCAGTACTTC

j_gene: TRBJ1-2
abundance: -
v_gene: TRBV14
d_gene: -
CDR3aa: CASSQDWPDYGYTF
CDR3nt: TGTGCCAGCAGCCAAGATTGGCCTGATTATGGCTACACCTTC

j_gene: TRBJ2-1
abundance: -
v_gene: TRBV27
d_gene: -
CDR3aa: CASRPRGNSYNEQFF
CDR3nt: TGTGCCAGCAGACCCCGGGGGAACTCCTACAATGAGCAGTTCTTC

j_gene: TRBJ1-4
abundance: -
v_gene: TRBV2
d_gene: TRBD1
CDR3aa: CASSPGTVNEKLFF
CDR3nt: TGTGCCAGCAGCCCCGGGACAGTTAATGAAAAACTGTTTTTT

j_gene: TRBJ1-5
abundance: -
v_gene: TRBV29-1
d_gene: -
CDR3aa: CSVEGDGNQPQHF
CDR3nt: TGCAGCGTTGAGGGTGACGGGAATCAGCCCCAGCATTTT

j_gene: TRBJ1-1
abundance: -
v_gene: TRBV29-1
d_gene: -
CDR3aa: CSVARSTEAFF
CDR3nt: TGCAGCGTTGCCAGAAGCACTGAAGCTTTCTTT

j_gene: TRBJ1-5
abundance: -
v_gene: TRBV4-2
d_gene: TRBD1
CDR3aa: CASSQDGTGGNQPQHF
CDR3nt: TGTGCCAGCAGCCAAGATGGCACAGGGGGCAATCAGCCCCAGCATTTT

j_gene: TRBJ1-1
abundance: -
v_gene: TRBV6-6
d_gene: -
CDR3aa: CASSYRGGATEAFF
CDR3nt: TGTGCCAGCAGTTACCGTGGAGGGGCCACTGAAGCTTTCTTT

j_gene: TRBJ2-1
abundance: -
v_gene: TRBV6-6
d_gene: -
CDR3aa: CASRPPTANEQFF
CDR3nt: TGTGCCAGCAGACCCCCCACAGCCAATGAGCAGTTCTTC

j_gene: TRBJ1-5
abundance: -
v_gene: TRBV2
d_gene: -
CDR3aa: CASAQAGRNQPQHF
CDR3nt: TGTGCCAGCGCTCAAGCAGGCCGCAATCAGCCCCAGCATTTT

j_gene: TRBJ1-1
abundance: -
v_gene: TRBV10-2
d_gene: -
CDR3aa: CASSETPGGTEAFF
CDR3nt: TGCGCCAGCAGTGAGACACCGGGAGGCACTGAAGCTTTCTTT

j_gene: TRBJ1-1
abundance: few
v_gene: TRBV5-1
d_gene: TRBD1
CDR3aa: CASSLGDRAGEAFF
CDR3nt: TGCGCCAGCAGCTTGGGGGACAGGGCTGGTGAAGCTTTCTTT

j_gene: TRBJ2-7
abundance: -
v_gene: TRBV11-3
d_gene: TRBD2
CDR3aa: CASSFAPGGVEQYF
CDR3nt: TGTGCCAGCAGCTTTGCCCCTGGGGGGGTCGAGCAGTACTTC

j_gene: TRBJ1-1
abundance: -
v_gene: TRBV7-9
d_gene: -
CDR3aa: CASSLSNSGTEAFF
CDR3nt: TGTGCCAGCAGCTTATCAAACTCTGGCACTGAAGCTTTCTTT

j_gene: TRBJ1-6
abundance: -
v_gene: TRBV5-6
d_gene: TRBD1
CDR3aa: CASSIGQGAVYSPLHF
CDR3nt: TGTGCCAGCAGCATCGGACAGGGGGCGGTGTATTCACCCCTCCACTTT